This T cell receptor (beta chain) came from a study of blood T cell repertoires in COVID-19. All recovered Cohort 3 donors got two negative PCRs, got clearance, or saw symptom resolution. Measured with immunoSEQ multiplex PCR; TCRdb has only the in-frame clones, and not every one. The table includes about 400,000 clones, less than 90% detected once. The sequenced material came from PBMCs or T cells enriched from blood (not recorded which). This sequence originates from a woman in her 30s who had recovered from COVID-19.

This chain's CDR3 is CASSRDSNNEQFF. The CDR3, as DNA: TGTGCCAGCAGCCGGGACTCTAACAATGAGCAGTTCTTC. This sequence joins TRBV12-3 or TRBV12-4 and TRBJ2-1; weak D call: TRBD2 (6 bases). The length of the CDR3 is 13 residues. V was clipped by 6 bases and J by 5 bases, with 11 bases between them.